This TCR beta chain was sequenced during a study of vaccination effects on CD4 cells after COVID-19. The overall study: Vaccination of participants consisted of two doses of either the BNT162b2 or mRNA-1273 vaccine. Sampling occurred 16 days and one week pre-vaccination in a couple of convalescent patients.

The J segment lost 9 bases and the V segment lost 0 bases, leaving 8 bases of the junction unmatched. CDR3 length: 16 residues. Germline V gene sequence: CDR1 PRHDT, CDR2 FYEKMQ (reference sequence). As regards this clone: Its antigen is still unknown.

The ViraFEST assay expanded antigen-specific CD4+ T cells with viral peptide pools before sequencing. Following culture for under 12 days, CD4+ T cells were isolated. According to PCR results, the person was infected with SARS-CoV-2 between March and December 2020. The culture used as the negative control contained an HIV-1 Nef peptide pool. Cultures received IL-2 medium that replaced half the medium on days 3 and 7. Clones were read by immunoSEQ multiplex PCR, and TCRdb kept only the in-frame ones, dropping some. The table has 55,000 to 90,000 clones, under 85% seen once. The source was CD4+ T cells from PBMCs cultured with HIV peptides, collected before COVID-19 vaccination. Subset reported: HIV-1 Nef peptide pool negative control/reference culture. This clonotype was obtained from a human donor who had a prior SARS-CoV-2 infection. V usage is TRBV13 and J usage is TRBJ2-1; 10 bases map to TRBD1. The CDR3 sequence: CASSLGHGTGEAEQFF. The CDR3 DNA reads TGTGCCAGCAGCTTAGGACACGGGACAGGGGAAGCTGAGCAGTTCTTC.